The source of this TCR beta chain is a study of blood T cells in healthy people across ages. This CDR3 spans 14 amino acids. Trimming stripped 2 bases from V and 6 bases from J, with 14 bases between. Germline assignment: CDR1 MNHEY and CDR2 SMNVEV (reference sequence). For the second PCR, which ran for roughly 7 to 11 cycles, a sample-barcoded 5' primer and a J-beta primer mix were used. Each CDR3 protein is one row after TCRdb ran MiXCR on the 5' RACE reads. The table lists around 1,000,000 distinct CDR3 sequences, roughly 24% of them singletons, with around 0.75% in the top ten. This clonotype was found a few times. Researchers collected ten milliliters of peripheral blood from every single donor. Total RNA was extracted at no less than 6 micrograms per sample. Another study also made use of these data, one on T cells of mothers and their children. That report adds: All donors were healthy and Caucasian; they were three mothers and their six children. With the M1S primer of the second PCR, sample barcodes and 2-4 random nucleotides were added.

The receptor comes from a girl aged 2 to 10 in good health. The chain combines TRBV27 with TRBJ2-7; D gene uncertain. Sequenced: blood. For the CDR3, the DNA is TGTGCCAGCAGTTTAGGTTTAACGGCCGGCGAGCAGTACTTC. Translating it yields CASSLGLTAGEQYF.